Sequencing of this TCR beta chain was carried out in a study of blood T cell repertoires in COVID-19. Study summary: Italy, Spain and the United States were the sources of the convalescent and acute COVID-19 samples. Sources were T cells, B-cell-depleted T cells, or PBMCs; the material itself was cDNA or gDNA.

TCRdb's table, derived via immunoSEQ multiplex PCR, lists solely in-frame clones and lacks some. Of a few hundred thousand clones detected, around 90% appear once; the ten largest clones hold 0.8% to 1%. V lost 0 bases to trimming and J lost 11 bases, with 17 bases between them. CDR3 length: 14 amino acids. Germline V CDR1 and CDR2: SGHRS, YFSETQ. Two negative PCRs, clearance, or symptom resolution characterized the recovered Cohort 3 donors. The receptor's source is a woman under 40 who had recovered from COVID-19. The V call is TRBV5-1, the J call TRBJ1-1, with D perhaps TRBD1 (6 bases). Material for sequencing was PBMCs or T cells enriched from blood (not recorded which). CDR3 nucleotide sequence: TGCGCCAGCAGCTTGGAACAGGCGTTCCAGGGGGCTTTCTTT. Its protein is CASSLEQAFQGAFF.